Each of the 13 T cell receptor beta chains below was sequenced from the same sample in a study of blood T cell repertoires in COVID-19. Clones were sequenced by immunoSEQ multiplex PCR, and TCRdb holds only the in-frame ones, with some missing. This table has tens of thousands of clones, more than 90% appearing once. The sample consisted of peripheral blood. The receptors here all came from a man aged 55 to 70 with acute or convalescent COVID-19.

The J gene is TRBJ1-4, the V gene TRBV15; TRBD1 agrees at 7 bases. Germline V lookup: CDR1 LNHNV, CDR2 YYDKDF (reference sequence). V lost 6 bases to trimming and J lost 5 bases; unmatched junction nucleotides: 0. The CDR3 extends over 12 amino acids. Here the CDR3 reads CATRTGNEKLFF. The CDR3 nucleotides read TGTGCCACCAGGACAGGGAATGAAAAACTGTTTTTT.

This clone showed up just once. V is TRBV5-1 and J is TRBJ2-1; 14 bases are a match to TRBD2. Germline assignment: CDR1 SGHRS and CDR2 YFSETQ. J gave up 2 bases and V 0 bases, and 10 bases lay outside the gene matches. This CDR3 comprises 20 residues. CDR3 sequence (DNA): TGCGCCAGCAGCTTGGGACTAGCGGGGGGGCAGTCATATGCCTACAATGAGCAGTTCTTC. Translated, it gives CASSLGLAGGQSYAYNEQFF.

V gene TRBV2 combines with J gene TRBJ1-2, with D uncertain. The germline gives CDR1 SNHLY, CDR2 FYNNEI. The CDR3 length is 13 residues. Trimming took 6 bases from V and 3 from J, leaving 11 bases between them. CDR3: CASRRAEDYGYTF. The CDR3 coding sequence is TGTGCCAGCAGGAGGGCAGAAGACTATGGCTACACCTTC.

The rearrangement links TRBV24-1 to TRBJ1-5, with D possibly TRBD1 on 6 matching bases. Germline V lookup: CDR1 KGHDR, CDR2 SFDVKD. CDR3 length equals 15 residues. Trimming left V 3 bases short and J 6 bases short, with 14 bases between. The chain's CDR3 is CATSDSRGGSQPQHF. CDR3 nucleotide sequence: TGTGCCACCAGTGATAGTCGGGGGGGCAGTCAGCCCCAGCATTTT.

The chain combines TRBV11-2 with TRBJ1-1; weak D call: TRBD1 (6 bases). Trimming took off 4 bases at V and 0 bases at J, with 12 bases between the two ends. Per germline, CDR1 SGHAT and CDR2 FQNNGV. The CDR3 contains 15 residues. This CDR3 is CASSSEDRMNTEAFF. CDR3 coding DNA: TGTGCCAGCAGCTCGGAGGACAGAATGAACACTGAAGCTTTCTTT.

V gene TRBV6-6 combines with J gene TRBJ1-1; D perhaps matches TRBD1 (6 bases). V shed 5 bases and J shed 0 bases, with 19 bases lying between them. Germline lookup yields CDR1 MNHNY and CDR2 SVGAGI (reference sequence). This CDR3 spans 17 amino acids. CDR3 DNA sequence: TGTGCCAGCAGTCCCCCGGTCGGAAGGACAGTGAACACTGAAGCTTTCTTT. The encoded protein is CASSPPVGRTVNTEAFF.

The chain is built from TRBV5-6 and TRBJ1-5; perhaps TRBD1 as D (5 bases). Germline V lookup: CDR1 SGHDT, CDR2 YYEEEE. The CDR3 runs 14 residues. The V gene lost 1 base and the J gene lost 2 bases, with 7 bases spanning the gap. CDR3 sequence: CASSLWGGNQPQHF. CDR3 coding DNA: TGTGCCAGCAGCTTGTGGGGGGGCAATCAGCCCCAGCATTTT. Using reference TRBV5-6 and TRBJ1-5 for the parts outside the CDR3, the full variable domain is DAGVTQSPTHLIKTRGQQVTLRCSPKSGHDTVSWYQQALGQGPQFIFQYYEEEERQRGNFPDRFSGHQFPNYSSELNVNALLLGDSALYLCASSLWGGNQPQHFGDGTRLSIL.

The chain combines TRBV29-1 with TRBJ1-6, with a possible D match to TRBD1 (6 bases). V gave up 5 bases and J gave up 7 bases, with 12 bases separating them. CDR1 is SQVTM, CDR2 ANQGSEA, per germline. The CDR3 totals 13 residues. The CDR3 nucleotides read TGCAGCGTTTCCAGGGGAGTGAATTCACCCCTCCACTTT. It yields the protein CSVSRGVNSPLHF. The complete variable domain, with remaining parts taken from reference TRBV29-1 and TRBJ1-6, reads SAVISQKPSRDICQRGTSLTIQCQVDSQVTMMFWYRQQPGQSLTLIATANQGSEATYESGFVIDKFPISRPNLTFSTLTVSNMSPEDSSIYLCSVSRGVNSPLHFGNGTRLTVT.

This chain joins TRBV4-1 and TRBJ1-5, with D unresolved. The length of the CDR3 is 14 residues. Germline V gene data show CDR1 as MGHRA and CDR2 as YSYEKL. Trimming pared 1 base from V and 7 bases from J, leaving 11 bases between. CDR3 sequence (DNA): TGCGCCAGCAGCCAAGGGAGGGTAAGCCAGCCCCAGCATTTT. This translates into CASSQGRVSQPQHF.

The chain uses TRBV6-6 and TRBJ1-2; D gene unclear. V shed 6 bases and J shed 5 bases, with 13 bases lying between them. The CDR3 sequence is 13 residues long. From germline, CDR1 is MNHNY and CDR2 SVGAGI (reference sequence). The CDR3 loop reads CASSAAGQYGYTF. DNA for the CDR3: TGTGCCAGCAGCGCCGCGGGCCAATATGGCTACACCTTC.

V usage is TRBV5-1 and J usage is TRBJ2-3; D perhaps matches TRBD1 (6 bases). Germline V gives CDR1 SGHRS, CDR2 YFSETQ. V shed 5 bases and J shed 2 bases, with 12 bases lying between them. The CDR3 has 14 amino acids. CDR3 DNA: TGCGCCAGCAGTAGGGGGTCACTCACAGATACGCAGTATTTT. It is translated as CASSRGSLTDTQYF. The whole variable domain, remainder taken from reference TRBV5-1 and TRBJ2-3, is KAGVTQTPRYLIKTRGQQVTLSCSPISGHRSVSWYQQTPGQGLQFLFEYFSETQRNKGNFPGRFSGRQFSNSRSEMNVSTLELGDSALYLCASSRGSLTDTQYFGPGTRLTVL.

The rearrangement joins TRBV7-8 to TRBJ2-4; TRBD1 is a possible D gene (6 bases). V was shortened by 4 bases and J by 0 bases, with 10 bases between the two germline ends. Germline-derived CDR1 and CDR2 are SGHVS and FQNEAQ. The CDR3 extends over 15 amino acids. The CDR3 sequence: CASSSTRGAKNIQYF. CDR3 in DNA: TGTGCCAGCAGCTCCACCAGGGGAGCCAAAAACATTCAGTACTTC.

The rearrangement uses TRBV5-1 and TRBJ1-1, with D uncertain. This CDR3 has 14 residues. The V gene lost 0 bases and the J gene lost 1 base, with 7 bases spanning the gap. CDR1 is SGHRS, CDR2 YFSETQ, per germline. The CDR3 DNA follows: TGCGCCAGCAGCTTGGGGCGGAAGAACACTGAAGCTTTCTTT. Translated, it gives CASSLGRKNTEAFF.